This T cell receptor beta chain was profiled in a study of blood T cell repertoires in COVID-19. About the research overall: The United States, Italy and Spain supplied acute and convalescent COVID-19 samples.

As originally analysed: By means of reference gene primer amplification, nucleated cell counts were estimated. The protocol was immunoSEQ multiplex PCR, while the TCRdb copy is restricted to in-frame clones and leaves out a portion. Clone size and the V and J calls come from that table; the DNA yielded D and trimming. Of some 50,000 clones detected, over 65% appear once; the ten largest clones hold roughly 9.6%. CDR3 length equals 15 residues. CDR1 SGHDN and CDR2 FVKESK come from the germline V gene. The trim removed 4 bases at V and 6 bases at J, leaving 10 bases unmatched. Material for sequencing was peripheral blood. This clonotype was obtained from a woman aged 70-85 years with acute or convalescent COVID-19. The rearrangement uses TRBV14 and TRBJ2-3, with TRBD1 identical over 7 bases. Here the CDR3 DNA reads TGTGCCAGCAGCCCCCGACAGGGTGCCAGGGATACGCAGTATTTT. Translating it yields CASSPRQGARDTQYF. The full variable domain, with the rest looked up from reference TRBV14 and TRBJ2-3, is EAGVTQFPSHSVIEKGQTVTLRCDPISGHDNLYWYRRVMGKEIKFLLHFVKESKQDESGMPNNRFLAERTGGTYSTLKVQPAELEDSGVYFCASSPRQGARDTQYFGPGTRLTVL.